Below, 9 T cell receptor beta chains from the same sample are listed, as sequenced in a study of shared T cell receptors in the human thymus. Clones were sequenced by immunoSEQ multiplex PCR, and TCRdb holds only the in-frame ones, with some missing. The table has hundreds of thousands of clones, roughly 74% seen once. The sample also formed part of further work on human thymus T cells.

Sequencing input: thymocytes. The source of these receptors is a boy in the first two years of life with a congenital heart defect.

This chain joins TRBV7-3 and TRBJ2-1; 7 bases fit TRBD1. The CDR3 has 16 residues. The V and J ends lost 4 bases and 2 bases, in that order; junction bases with no gene match: 8. Germline-derived CDR1 and CDR2 are SGHTA and FQGTGA. The CDR3 is CASSSKRDRPYNEQFF. CDR3 sequence (DNA): TGTGCCAGCAGCTCCAAACGGGACAGACCCTACAATGAGCAGTTCTTC.

The J gene is TRBJ2-7, the V gene TRBV30, with D perhaps TRBD2 (7 bases). The ends were cut back, 6 bases at V and 0 bases at J, with 18 bases in the middle. Germline loops: CDR1 GTSNPN, CDR2 SVGIG (reference sequence). This CDR3 has 15 amino acids. DNA of the CDR3: TGTGCCTGCCCAATGGGGGGGCGGGCCTCCTACGAGCAGTACTTC. Translating gives CACPMGGRASYEQYF.

The V gene is TRBV4-3, the J gene TRBJ2-2; possible D gene TRBD2, 5 bases. The germline V gene has CDR1 LGHNA and CDR2 YSLEER. The CDR3 loop spans 15 amino acids. Trimming cost V 0 bases and J 4 bases, with 9 bases left between them. Here the CDR3 DNA reads TGCGCCAGCAGCCAAGATCCCGGGATCACCGGGGAGCTGTTTTTT. Its protein is CASSQDPGITGELFF.

The V call is TRBV7-8, the J call TRBJ1-5; tentatively, D is TRBD1 (5 bases). The germline gives CDR1 SGHVS, CDR2 FQNEAQ. Deletions cut 3 bases from V and 7 bases from J, with 13 bases between. The CDR3 sequence is 14 residues long. The CDR3 loop is CASSFWQGEQPQHF. CDR3 DNA sequence: TGTGCCAGCAGCTTCTGGCAGGGTGAGCAGCCCCAGCATTTT.

The chain combines TRBV7-2 with TRBJ2-3; D might be TRBD2 (5 bases). CDR3 size: 13 residues. Germline loops: CDR1 SGHTA, CDR2 FQGNSA. Trimming took off 6 bases at V and 6 bases at J, with 13 bases between the two ends. The CDR3 DNA is TGTGCCAGCAGTCCGGGCTCGGGGGATACGCAGTATTTT. Residues: CASSPGSGDTQYF. Based on the CDR3 plus reference TRBV7-2 and TRBJ2-3, the full variable domain is GAGVSQSPSNKVTEKGKDVELRCDPISGHTALYWYRQSLGQGLEFLIYFQGNSAPDKSGLPSDRFSAERTGGSVSTLTIQRTQQEDSAVYLCASSPGSGDTQYFGPGTRLTVL.

This rearrangement joins TRBV5-4 to TRBJ2-1; 14 nucleotides agree with TRBD2. The length of the CDR3 is 16 residues. Germline lookup yields CDR1 SGHNT and CDR2 YYREEE (reference sequence). The J segment lost 2 bases and the V segment lost 4 bases, leaving 2 bases of the junction unmatched. The CDR3 DNA follows: TGTGCCAGCAGCGGGGGACTAGCGGGGGCCTACAATGAGCAGTTCTTC. Protein sequence: CASSGGLAGAYNEQFF. The full variable domain, with the rest looked up from reference TRBV5-4 and TRBJ2-1, is ETGVTQSPTHLIKTRGQQVTLRCSSQSGHNTVSWYQQALGQGPQFIFQYYREEENGRGNFPPRFSGLQFPNYSSELNVNALELDDSALYLCASSGGLAGAYNEQFFGPGTRLTVL.

The rearrangement links TRBV7-4 to TRBJ2-1, with 11 positions matching TRBD2. The length of the CDR3 is 15 residues. The trim removed 5 bases at V and 10 bases at J, leaving 10 bases unmatched. In germline, CDR1 is SGHVT, CDR2 SQSDAQ. The CDR3 DNA reads TGTGCCAGCAGCCCCCTAGCGGGAGGCCAGGCAGAGCAGTTCTTC. Translation: CASSPLAGGQAEQFF.

This clone was seen only once. This chain connects TRBV6-5 to TRBJ1-1; unclear D gene. Between the trimmed V and J ends, which lost 6 bases and 0 bases, there was a span of 11 bases. The CDR3 covers 14 residues. The V gene's germline CDR1 is MNHEY and CDR2 SVGAGI. CDR3 sequence (DNA): TGTGCCAGCAGCCCTGGTCAGGTGAACACTGAAGCTTTCTTT. This translates into CASSPGQVNTEAFF.

This clone was counted a few times. The chain links TRBV15 to TRBJ1-5; 9 bases match TRBD1. This CDR3 comprises 16 residues. The V and J ends lost 8 bases and 0 bases, in that order; junction bases with no gene match: 8. The germline CDR1 and CDR2 sequences are LNHNV and YYDKDF (reference sequence). The CDR3 DNA follows: TGTGCCACCCGAGACAGGGGGGATTATAGCAATCAGCCCCAGCATTTT. Its protein is CATRDRGDYSNQPQHF.